The clone carrying this T cell receptor (beta chain) was found a few times. Antigen unknown. The CDR3 loop spans 16 amino acids. V was shortened by 1 base and J by 7 bases, with 19 bases between the two germline ends. The germline V gene encodes CDR1 GTSNPN and CDR2 SVGIG (reference sequence). Pooling was applied to second doses at about 4 or about 12 weeks. This sample was taken from a study of T cell responses to AZD1222 COVID-19 vaccine. This table comes from immunoSEQ multiplex PCR, and its TCRdb copy is limited to in-frame clones, with some not included. Of 120,000 to 150,000 clones in the sample, approximately 91% were seen once. Study-level findings and limits: Only a handful of individuals given AZD1222 were seropositive at baseline. Donors were mostly white British, more females; clonal diversity possibly underestimated.

The origin of this receptor is an adult who received the AZD1222 COVID-19 vaccine. Sequencing used peripheral blood, obtained 28 days after the second AZD1222 dose. This chain links TRBV30 with TRBJ2-2; possibly TRBD1 for D (8 bases). This CDR3 is CAWSGLDREGGGELFF. For the CDR3, the DNA is TGTGCCTGGAGTGGATTGGACAGGGAGGGAGGCGGGGAGCTGTTTTTT.